This T cell receptor (beta chain) was observed in a study of blood T cells in healthy people across ages (dated by TCRdb to the mid-2010s). Background for the entire study: In model experiments, template switching captured roughly one uniquely barcoded TCR beta cDNA molecule for every two T cells. To track age-related changes in TCR beta repertoire diversity, the study relied on deep sequencing normalized with unique cDNA molecular identifiers. The donors were divided into four age groups: young (average around 16 years), middle-aged (approximately 41), aged (under 70) and long-lived (82). To avoid experimental bias, donors of different ages were spread randomly across the sequencing lanes. Using the same blood draw, the study looked at two additional independent replicas of 1 million unique cDNA reads for two donors, one aged 18 to 29 and the other aged 80 or older. Broad study findings and their caveats: The CMV infection status of donors was not known, potentially confounding age-related changes in expanded clonotypes. Estimates of total diversity based on one million sequenced T cells were regarded as lower bounds and as underestimates. A strong correlation was found between observed TCR beta diversity and the percentage of naive T cells measured by flow cytometry. Because profiling used bulk unsorted PBMCs, naive and antigen-experienced compartments could not be compared conclusively. As age increased, observed TCR beta diversity per million T cells dropped in a roughly linear way, and a significant reduction was already evident by age about 36. Compared with the aged group, the long-lived group had more naive CD4+ T cells, fewer expanded clones and increased TCR diversity, a pattern suggesting age selection.

Points on this clonotype: Its antigen remains undetermined. No quality values exist for individual bases; no much larger clone is one base distant.

Donors were approximately 42 systemically healthy Caucasian individuals from Russia aged roughly 6 to 95 years. Each donor gave 8.5 to 10 milliliters of peripheral blood, collected into EDTA-treated Vacutainer tubes. Ficoll-Paque density-gradient centrifugation was used to isolate PBMCs, with at least 7 million per sample. Total RNA was extracted from PBMCs with Trizol reagent, with at least 5 micrograms obtained per sample. For every donor, flow cytometry on a PBMC aliquot measured the percentage of naive CD45RAhigh/CD27high T cells. Relative to germline, V is missing 8 bases and J is missing 6 bases, with 10 bases of the junction outside any gene match. The germline V gene (reference sequence) specifies DFQATT as CDR1 and SNEGSKA as CDR2. From the cysteine up to the phenylalanine, the CDR3 has a length of 13 residues. Left in the record is the CDR3 DNA by itself, 39 bases read in frame from the first base.

Library preparation used 5' RACE. TCRdb records Illumina HiSeq 2500 as the sequencer. A second PCR of about 6 to 12 cycles was run with a J-beta primer mix and a sample-barcoded 5' primer. A template-switch 5' adaptor carrying 12 random nucleotides introduced a unique molecular identifier onto each TCR beta cDNA molecule. Each sample yielded at least 3 million CDR3-containing paired-end reads. First-strand cDNA synthesis was performed from all RNA using the Mint cDNA synthesis kit, with priming by a TRBC-specific oligonucleotide. All cDNA was treated with uracil-DNA glycosylase and then went through a first 18-cycle PCR with the universal primers M1SS and BC2_uni_R. Turning to the authors' computational methods: Each sample was normalized by randomly selecting 1 million high-quality reads, each carrying a distinct molecular identifier. Reads sharing molecular identifiers were discarded rather than binned into consensus sequences. MiTCR, with a Q25 quality threshold and the strictest error-elimination algorithm, was used for CDR3 identification, clonotype clustering and error correction. Lower-bound total TCR beta diversity was estimated with a nonparametric unseen species model using Euler transformation. The raw public data were reprocessed by TCRdb itself: fastp quality trimming at Q25, MiXCR clonotype calling, in-frame beta chains only. Entries are consolidated by CDR3 protein sequence, retaining the most common genes and DNA. None of the V and J calls come from the authors' own analysis; TCRdb made them. This sample lists about 1.6 million distinct CDR3 sequences; around 35% were detected once. The ten most abundant clones make up about 10% of the sample.

Sequences were obtained from blood. The rearrangement combines TRBV20-1 with TRBJ2-1, with 7 middle bases fitting TRBD2. This TCR derives from a woman younger than 45 in good health. The encoded CDR3 is CSSFSRGVNEQFF. Read as DNA, the sequence is TGCAGTTCTTTTAGCCGGGGGGTCAATGAGCAGTTCTTC.